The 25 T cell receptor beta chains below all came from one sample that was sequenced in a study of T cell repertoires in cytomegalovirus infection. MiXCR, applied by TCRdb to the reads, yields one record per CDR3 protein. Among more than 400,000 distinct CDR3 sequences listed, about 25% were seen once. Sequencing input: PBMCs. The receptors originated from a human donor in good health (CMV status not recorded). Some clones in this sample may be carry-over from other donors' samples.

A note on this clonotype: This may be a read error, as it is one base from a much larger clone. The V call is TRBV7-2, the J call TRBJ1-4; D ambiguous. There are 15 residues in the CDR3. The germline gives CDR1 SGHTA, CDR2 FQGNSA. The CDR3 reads CASSLVAEPYEELFF. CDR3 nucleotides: TGTGCCAGCAGCTTAGTGGCAGAGCCCTATGAAGAACTGTTTTTT.

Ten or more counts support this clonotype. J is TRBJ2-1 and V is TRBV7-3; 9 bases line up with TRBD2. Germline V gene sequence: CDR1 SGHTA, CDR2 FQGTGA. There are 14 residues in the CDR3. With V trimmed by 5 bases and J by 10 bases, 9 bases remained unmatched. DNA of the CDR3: TGTGCCAGCAGCCGCCTAGGCGGGAGGGGGGAGCAGTTCTTC. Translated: CASSRLGGRGEQFF. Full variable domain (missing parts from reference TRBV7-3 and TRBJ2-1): GAGVSQTPSNKVTEKGKYVELRCDPISGHTALYWYRQSLGQGPEFLIYFQGTGAADDSGLPNDRFFAVRPEGSVSTLKIQRTERGDSAVYLCASSRLGGRGEQFFGPGTRLTVL.

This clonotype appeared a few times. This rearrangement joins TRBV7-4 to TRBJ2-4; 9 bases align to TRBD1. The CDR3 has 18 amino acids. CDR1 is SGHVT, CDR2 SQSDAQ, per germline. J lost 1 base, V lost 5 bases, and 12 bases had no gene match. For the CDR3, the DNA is TGTGCCAGCAGCAACGGGACAGGGAATTGTAGCGCCAAAAACATTCAGTACTTC. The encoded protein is CASSNGTGNCSAKNIQYF.

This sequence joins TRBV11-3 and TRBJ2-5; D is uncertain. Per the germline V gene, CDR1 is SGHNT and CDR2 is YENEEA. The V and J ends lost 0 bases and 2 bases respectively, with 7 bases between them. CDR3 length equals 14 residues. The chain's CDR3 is CASSLDPEQETQYF. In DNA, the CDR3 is TGTGCCAGCAGCTTAGATCCCGAACAAGAGACCCAGTACTTC.

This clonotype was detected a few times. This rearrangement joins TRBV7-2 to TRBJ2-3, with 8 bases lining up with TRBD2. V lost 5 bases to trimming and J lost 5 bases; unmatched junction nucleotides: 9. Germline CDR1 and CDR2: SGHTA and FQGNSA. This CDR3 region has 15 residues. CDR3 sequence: CASSIGTRSQDTQYF. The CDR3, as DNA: TGTGCCAGCAGCATAGGGACTAGGAGCCAAGATACGCAGTATTTT.

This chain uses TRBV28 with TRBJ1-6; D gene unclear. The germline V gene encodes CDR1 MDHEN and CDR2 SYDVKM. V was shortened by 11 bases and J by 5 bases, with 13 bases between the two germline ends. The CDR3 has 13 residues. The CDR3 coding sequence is TGTGCCGCCAGCCCGGCTCATAATTCACCCCTCCACTTT. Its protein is CAASPAHNSPLHF.

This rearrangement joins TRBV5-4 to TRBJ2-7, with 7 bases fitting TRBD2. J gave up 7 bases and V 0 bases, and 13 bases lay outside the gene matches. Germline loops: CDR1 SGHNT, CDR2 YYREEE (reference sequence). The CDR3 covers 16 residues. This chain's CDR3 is CASSLDGGRALGEQYV. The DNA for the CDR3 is TGTGCCAGCAGCTTGGATGGTGGGAGGGCCCTTGGGGAGCAGTACGTC.

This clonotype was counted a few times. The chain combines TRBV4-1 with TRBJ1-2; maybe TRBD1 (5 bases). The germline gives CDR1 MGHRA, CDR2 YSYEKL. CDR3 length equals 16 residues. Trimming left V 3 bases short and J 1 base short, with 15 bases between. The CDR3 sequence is CASSQYAGGDNYGYTF. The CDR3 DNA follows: TGCGCCAGCAGCCAGTACGCCGGAGGGGATAACTATGGCTACACCTTC.

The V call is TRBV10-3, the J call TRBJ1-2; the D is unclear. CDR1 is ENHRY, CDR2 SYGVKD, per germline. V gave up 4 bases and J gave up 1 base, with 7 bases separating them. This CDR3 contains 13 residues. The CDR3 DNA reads TGTGCCATCAGTGCGTACAATAACTATGGCTACACCTTC. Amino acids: CAISAYNNYGYTF.

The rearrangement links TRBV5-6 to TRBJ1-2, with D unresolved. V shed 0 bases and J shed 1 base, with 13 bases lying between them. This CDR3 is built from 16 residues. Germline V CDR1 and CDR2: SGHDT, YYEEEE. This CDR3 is CASSLGLAGNNYGYTF. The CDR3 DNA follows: TGTGCCAGCAGCTTGGGACTGGCAGGCAATAACTATGGCTACACCTTC. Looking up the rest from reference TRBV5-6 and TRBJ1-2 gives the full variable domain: DAGVTQSPTHLIKTRGQQVTLRCSPKSGHDTVSWYQQALGQGPQFIFQYYEEEERQRGNFPDRFSGHQFPNYSSELNVNALLLGDSALYLCASSLGLAGNNYGYTFGSGTRLTVV.

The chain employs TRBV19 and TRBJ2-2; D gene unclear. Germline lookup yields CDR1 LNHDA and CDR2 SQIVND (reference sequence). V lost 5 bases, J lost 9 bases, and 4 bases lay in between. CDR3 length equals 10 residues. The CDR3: CASSQRELFF. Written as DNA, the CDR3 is TGTGCCAGTAGTCAACGGGAGCTGTTTTTT.

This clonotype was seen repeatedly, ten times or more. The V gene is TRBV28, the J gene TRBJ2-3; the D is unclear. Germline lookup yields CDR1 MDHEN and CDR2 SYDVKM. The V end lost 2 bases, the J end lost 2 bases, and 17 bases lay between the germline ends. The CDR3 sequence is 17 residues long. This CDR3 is CASSLGRADSNTDTQYF. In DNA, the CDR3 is TGTGCCAGCAGTTTAGGAAGAGCTGACTCAAACACAGATACGCAGTATTTT. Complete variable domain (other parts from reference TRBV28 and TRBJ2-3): DVKVTQSSRYLVKRTGEKVFLECVQDMDHENMFWYRQDPGLGLRLIYFSYDVKMKEKGDIPEGYSVSREKKERFSLILESASTNQTSMYLCASSLGRADSNTDTQYFGPGTRLTVL.

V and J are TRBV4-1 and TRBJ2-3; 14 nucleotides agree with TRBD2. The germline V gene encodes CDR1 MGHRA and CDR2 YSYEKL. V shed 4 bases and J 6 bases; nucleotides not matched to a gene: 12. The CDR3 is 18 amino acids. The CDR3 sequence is CASSLPGLAGVVTDTQYF. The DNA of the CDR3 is TGCGCCAGCAGCCTCCCGGGACTAGCGGGAGTAGTGACCGATACGCAGTATTTT.

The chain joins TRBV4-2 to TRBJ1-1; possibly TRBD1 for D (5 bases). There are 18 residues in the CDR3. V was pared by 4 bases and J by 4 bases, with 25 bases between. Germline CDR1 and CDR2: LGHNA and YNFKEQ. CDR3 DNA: TGTGCCAGCAGCCCCCTCCCGCAGGGAGGAAGGGGTGGCACTGAAGCTTTCTTT. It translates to CASSPLPQGGRGGTEAFF.

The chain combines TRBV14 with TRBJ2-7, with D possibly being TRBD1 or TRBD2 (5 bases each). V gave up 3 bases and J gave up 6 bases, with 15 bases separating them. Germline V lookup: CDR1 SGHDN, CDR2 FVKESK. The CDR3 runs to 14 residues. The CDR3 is CASSHRDASLEQYF. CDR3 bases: TGTGCCAGCAGCCACCGGGACGCCTCCCTCGAGCAGTACTTC.

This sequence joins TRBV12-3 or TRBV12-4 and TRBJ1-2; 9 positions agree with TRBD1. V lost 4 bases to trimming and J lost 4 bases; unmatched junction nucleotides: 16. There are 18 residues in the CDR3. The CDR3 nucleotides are TGTGCCAGCAGTTACCTAGCCGGGCGGACAGGGGAAGGCTATGGCTACACCTTC. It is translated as CASSYLAGRTGEGYGYTF.

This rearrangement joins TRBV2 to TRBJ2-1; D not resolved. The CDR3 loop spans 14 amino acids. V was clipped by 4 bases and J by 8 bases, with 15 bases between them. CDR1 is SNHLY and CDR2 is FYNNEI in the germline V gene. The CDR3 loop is CASSVGLVRDEQFF. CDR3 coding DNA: TGTGCCAGCAGTGTTGGCCTAGTGCGCGATGAGCAGTTCTTC.

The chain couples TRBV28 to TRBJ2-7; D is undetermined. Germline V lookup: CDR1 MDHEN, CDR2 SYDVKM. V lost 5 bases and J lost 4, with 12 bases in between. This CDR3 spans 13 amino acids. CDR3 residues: CASSQPVSYEQYF. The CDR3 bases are TGTGCCAGCAGTCAGCCGGTTAGTTACGAGCAGTACTTC.

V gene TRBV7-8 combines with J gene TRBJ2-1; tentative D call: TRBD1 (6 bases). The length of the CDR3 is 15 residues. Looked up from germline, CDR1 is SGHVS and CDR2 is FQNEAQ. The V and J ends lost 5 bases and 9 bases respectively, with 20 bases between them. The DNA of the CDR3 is TGTGCCAGCAGCGGCTCTAGGGCCCTAGGGGGTGAGCAGTTCTTC. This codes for CASSGSRALGGEQFF. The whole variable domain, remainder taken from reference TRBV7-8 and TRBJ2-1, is GAGVSQSPRYKVAKRGQDVALRCDPISGHVSLFWYQQALGQGPEFLTYFQNEAQLDKSGLPSDRFFAERPEGSVSTLKIQRTQQEDSAVYLCASSGSRALGGEQFFGPGTRLTVL.

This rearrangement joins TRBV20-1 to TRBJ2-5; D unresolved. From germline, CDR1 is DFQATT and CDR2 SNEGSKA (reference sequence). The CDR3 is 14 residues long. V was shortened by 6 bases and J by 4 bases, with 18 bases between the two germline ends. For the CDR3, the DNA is TGCAGTGCGGCCTCTGGAAGGGCGGCAGAGACCCAGTACTTC. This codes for CSAASGRAAETQYF.

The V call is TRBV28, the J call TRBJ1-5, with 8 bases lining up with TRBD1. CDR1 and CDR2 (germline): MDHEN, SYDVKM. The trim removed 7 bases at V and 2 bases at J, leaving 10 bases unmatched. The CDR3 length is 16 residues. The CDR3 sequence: CASTINRGQGNQPQHF. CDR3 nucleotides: TGTGCCAGCACCATTAACAGGGGACAGGGCAATCAGCCCCAGCATTTT.

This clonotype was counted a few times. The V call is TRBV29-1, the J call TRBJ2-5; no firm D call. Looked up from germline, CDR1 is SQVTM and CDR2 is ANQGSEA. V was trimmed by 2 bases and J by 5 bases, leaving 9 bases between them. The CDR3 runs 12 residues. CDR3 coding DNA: TGCAGCGTTGAAAGAGGTTATGAGACCCAGTACTTC. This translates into CSVERGYETQYF.

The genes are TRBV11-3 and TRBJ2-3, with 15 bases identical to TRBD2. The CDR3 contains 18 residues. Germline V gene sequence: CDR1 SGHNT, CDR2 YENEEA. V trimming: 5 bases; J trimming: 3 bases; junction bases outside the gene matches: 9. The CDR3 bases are TGTGCCAGCAGCGAGGGACTAGCGGGAGGTGATAGGACAGATACGCAGTATTTT. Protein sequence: CASSEGLAGGDRTDTQYF.

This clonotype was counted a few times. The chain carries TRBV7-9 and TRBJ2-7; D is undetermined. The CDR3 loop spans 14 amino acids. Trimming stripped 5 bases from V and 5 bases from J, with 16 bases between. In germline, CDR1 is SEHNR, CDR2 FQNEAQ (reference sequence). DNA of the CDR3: TGTGCCAGCAGCCAATGGACGGATACCCACGAGCAGTACGTC. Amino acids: CASSQWTDTHEQYV.

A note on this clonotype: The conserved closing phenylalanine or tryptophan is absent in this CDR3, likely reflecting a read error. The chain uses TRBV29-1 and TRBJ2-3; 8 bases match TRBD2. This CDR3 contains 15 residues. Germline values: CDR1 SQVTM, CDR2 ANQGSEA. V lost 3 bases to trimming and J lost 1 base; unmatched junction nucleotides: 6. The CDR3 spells CSVEPSGSRTDTQYY. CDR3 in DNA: TGCAGCGTTGAGCCCAGCGGGAGTCGCACAGATACGCAGTATTAT.